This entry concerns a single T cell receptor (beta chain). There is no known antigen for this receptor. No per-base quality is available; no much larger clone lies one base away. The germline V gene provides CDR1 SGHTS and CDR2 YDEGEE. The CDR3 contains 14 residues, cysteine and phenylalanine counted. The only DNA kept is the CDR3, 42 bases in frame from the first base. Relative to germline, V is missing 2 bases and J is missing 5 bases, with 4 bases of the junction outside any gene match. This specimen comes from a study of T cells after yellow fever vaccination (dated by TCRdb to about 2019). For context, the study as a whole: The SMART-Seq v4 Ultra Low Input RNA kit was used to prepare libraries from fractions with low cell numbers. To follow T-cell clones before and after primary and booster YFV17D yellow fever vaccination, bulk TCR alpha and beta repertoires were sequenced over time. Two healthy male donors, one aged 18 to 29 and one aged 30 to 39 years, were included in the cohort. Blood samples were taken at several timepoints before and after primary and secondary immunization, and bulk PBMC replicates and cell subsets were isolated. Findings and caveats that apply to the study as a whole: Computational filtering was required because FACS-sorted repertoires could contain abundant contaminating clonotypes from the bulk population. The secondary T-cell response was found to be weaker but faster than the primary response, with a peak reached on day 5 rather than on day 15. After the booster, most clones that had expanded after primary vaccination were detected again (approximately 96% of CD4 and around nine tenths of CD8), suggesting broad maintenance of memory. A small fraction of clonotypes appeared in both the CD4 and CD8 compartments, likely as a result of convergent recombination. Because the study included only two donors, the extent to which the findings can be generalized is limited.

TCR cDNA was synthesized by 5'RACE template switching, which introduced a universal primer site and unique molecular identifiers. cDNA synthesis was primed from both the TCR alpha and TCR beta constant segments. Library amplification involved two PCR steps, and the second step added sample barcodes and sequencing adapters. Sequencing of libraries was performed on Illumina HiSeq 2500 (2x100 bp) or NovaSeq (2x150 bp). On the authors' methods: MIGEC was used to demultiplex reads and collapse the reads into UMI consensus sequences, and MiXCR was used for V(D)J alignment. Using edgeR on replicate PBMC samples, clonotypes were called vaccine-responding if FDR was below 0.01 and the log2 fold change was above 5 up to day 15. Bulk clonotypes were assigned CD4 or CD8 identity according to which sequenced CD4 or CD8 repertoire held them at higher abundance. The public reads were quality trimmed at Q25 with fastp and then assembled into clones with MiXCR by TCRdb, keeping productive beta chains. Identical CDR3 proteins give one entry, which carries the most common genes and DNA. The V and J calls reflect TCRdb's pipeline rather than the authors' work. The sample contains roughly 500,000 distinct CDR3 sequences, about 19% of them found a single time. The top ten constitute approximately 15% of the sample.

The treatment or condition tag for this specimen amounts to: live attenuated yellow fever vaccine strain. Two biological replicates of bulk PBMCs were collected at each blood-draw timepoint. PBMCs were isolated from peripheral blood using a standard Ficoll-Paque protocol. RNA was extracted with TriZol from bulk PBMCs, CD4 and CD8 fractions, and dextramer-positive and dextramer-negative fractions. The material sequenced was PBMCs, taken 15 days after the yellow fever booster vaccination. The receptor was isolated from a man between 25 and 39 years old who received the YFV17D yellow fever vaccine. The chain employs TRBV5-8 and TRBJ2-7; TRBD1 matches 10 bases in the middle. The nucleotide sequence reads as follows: TGTGCCAGCAGCTTCGGGACAGGGGTAAACGAGCAGTACTTC. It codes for CASSFGTGVNEQYF.